The rows below give T cell receptor beta chains drawn from one sample of a study of T cells in Graves' hyperthyroidism and ophthalmopathy. MiXCR, applied by TCRdb to the multiplex PCR reads, yields one record per CDR3 protein. The sample gives a few hundred thousand distinct CDR3 sequences, approximately 15% of which show up once; more than 4.5% is in the top ten. Sequenced: blood. The receptors shown here come from a woman younger than 30 with Graves' hyperthyroidism. The CDR3 runs from the conserved cysteine through the conserved F or W. D genes are given only for firm matches. Only part of the rows carry a size: once, few, many, or a class if the clone is expanded.

TGTGCCAGCAGCTCCCCCGAATGGACAGGGGAGGCCGAGCAGTACTTC,CASSSPEWTGEAEQYF,many,TRBD1,TRBJ2-7,TRBV12-3/TRBV12-4
TGCAGTGCTAGCAGGCCGGATTATGGCTACACCTTC,CSASRPDYGYTF,many,NA,TRBJ1-2,TRBV20-1
TGTGCCAGCAGTAAAGGGGGCGTGTATGGCTACACCTTC,CASSKGGVYGYTF,NA,TRBD1,TRBJ1-2,TRBV6-1
TGTGCCAGCAGTTCACGGACTAGCGGGAGAACGTTTGGAGATACGCAGTATTTT,CASSSRTSGRTFGDTQYF,few,TRBD2,TRBJ2-3,TRBV11-2
TGTGCCAGCAGGCTTTACAGCGATCAGCCCCAGCATTTT,CASRLYSDQPQHF,few,NA,TRBJ1-5,TRBV6-1
TGTGCCAGCAGCCTGGGGGGGACAGGGGCATATGGGCAGTACTTC,CASSLGGTGAYGQYF,many,TRBD1,TRBJ2-7,TRBV11-2
TGTGCCAGCAGAGCCCCGGACAGAGTATATGGCTACACCTTC,CASRAPDRVYGYTF,NA,NA,TRBJ1-2,TRBV6-1
TGTGCCAGCAGCTTGGGCCGTGACCCTCCCTACGAGCAGTACTTC,CASSLGRDPPYEQYF,many,NA,TRBJ2-7,TRBV11-2
TGTGCCACCCAGGAGGTCCGCCCGAGTTTTCCCTATGGCTACACCTTC,CATQEVRPSFPYGYTF,NA,NA,TRBJ1-2,TRBV28
TGTGCCAGCAGTCCACAGGGAACCTATGGCTACACCTTC,CASSPQGTYGYTF,many,NA,TRBJ1-2,TRBV12-3/TRBV12-4
TGTGCCAGCAGTTACTCTCCGCACTCTGGAAACACCATATATTTT,CASSYSPHSGNTIYF,many,NA,TRBJ1-3,TRBV6-2/TRBV6-3
TGTGCCAGCAGTGACGGGGCTAGCGGGAGCGCAGATACGCAGTATTTT,CASSDGASGSADTQYF,few,TRBD2,TRBJ2-3,TRBV6-4
TGTGCCAGCAGACACAGATCGGGCCGGGAGACCCAGTACTTC,CASRHRSGRETQYF,many,NA,TRBJ2-5,TRBV2
TGTGCCAGCAGCTCGGACGTGGGGACAGTCAATCAGCCCCAGCATTTT,CASSSDVGTVNQPQHF,many,TRBD1,TRBJ1-5,TRBV11-2
TGTGCCAGCATCGCAGGGGGCACCTACAAGCAGTACTTC,CASIAGGTYKQYF,NA,TRBD1,TRBJ2-7,TRBV6-2/TRBV6-3
TGTGCCAGCAGTTTTAGAACAGGGGGTTTCGACGAGCAGTACTTC,CASSFRTGGFDEQYF,few,TRBD1,TRBJ2-7,TRBV28
TGTGCCAGCAGTTTAGGCAGCTTGTACGAGCAGTACTTC,CASSLGSLYEQYF,many,NA,TRBJ2-7,TRBV27
TGTGCCAGCAGTCTGAGAGGGGGCAGGAACAATGAGCAGTTCTTC,CASSLRGGRNNEQFF,many,TRBD1,TRBJ2-1,TRBV27
TGCAGTGCTAGAGGAATCGGGGGCGGGAGCATCAAGCAGTACTTC,CSARGIGGGSIKQYF,once,NA,TRBJ2-7,TRBV20-1
TGTGCCAGCAGTCCACCCCTAGCGAGCTCCTACAATGAGCAGTTCTTC,CASSPPLASSYNEQFF,many,NA,TRBJ2-1,TRBV27
TGCAGTGCTAGTCAGGCTAGCGGGGTTCCCTACGAGCAGTACTTC,CSASQASGVPYEQYF,many,TRBD2,TRBJ2-7,TRBV20-1
TGCGCCAGCAGCTTTGAGGGAGTTCCCGGGGAGCTGTTTTTT,CASSFEGVPGELFF,few,NA,TRBJ2-2,TRBV5-1
TGTGCCAGCAGCTCCACCGGGACTAGCGTCTACGAGCAGTACTTC,CASSSTGTSVYEQYF,NA,TRBD2,TRBJ2-7,TRBV13
TGCAGCGTCCCAGGGGGCGCGGAAACCGGGGAGCTGTTTTTT,CSVPGGAETGELFF,few,TRBD1,TRBJ2-2,TRBV29-1
TGTGCCAGCAGCTTGGTCGGCGCCACCCATGAGCAGTTCTTC,CASSLVGATHEQFF,NA,NA,TRBJ2-1,TRBV5-4
TGCGCCAGCAGCCACAGGGCGACTAGCTCCGCTTCTAATGAGCAGTTCTTC,CASSHRATSSASNEQFF,many,TRBD2,TRBJ2-1,TRBV4-1
TGCGCCAGCAGCCAAGACATACACCTGGAGTCGACTGGAAACACCATATATTTT,CASSQDIHLESTGNTIYF,NA,NA,TRBJ1-3,TRBV5-1
TGCAGCGGCCGGACTAGCGGTTATACAGATACGCAGTATTTT,CSGRTSGYTDTQYF,NA,TRBD2,TRBJ2-3,TRBV29-1
TGTGCCAGCAGAGTTCTTTCGAACACTGAAGCTTTCTTT,CASRVLSNTEAFF,many,NA,TRBJ1-1,TRBV2
TGTGCCTGGAGTAGGGACAGGGGGGACCAGTACTTC,CAWSRDRGDQYF,many,TRBD1,TRBJ2-5,TRBV30
TGTGCCAGCAGCTTACGAGGCGACTCTAATGAAAAACTGTTTTTT,CASSLRGDSNEKLFF,few,NA,TRBJ1-4,TRBV7-2
TGCGCCAGCAGCTGGTTCGGGAGGGCCGCCGATGAGCAGTTCTTC,CASSWFGRAADEQFF,many,TRBD2,TRBJ2-1,TRBV5-1
TGTGCCAGCAGTTTAAGATGGAAGGGGGAAGGGTCTGGGGCCAACGTCCTGACTTTC,CASSLRWKGEGSGANVLTF,few,NA,TRBJ2-6,TRBV27
TGTGCCAGCAGCGACCAACCCATTAGCACAGATACGCAGTATTTT,CASSDQPISTDTQYF,NA,NA,TRBJ2-3,TRBV9
TGTGCCACCAGTGATTCTTCAGGTTTTAACTATGGCTACACCTTC,CATSDSSGFNYGYTF,NA,NA,TRBJ1-2,TRBV24-1
TGCGCCAGCAGCGTCGCGGGAGGAGAGACCCAGTACTTC,CASSVAGGETQYF,few,TRBD2,TRBJ2-5,TRBV5-1
TGTGCTAGTGGTTTTGGGGACACAACCTACGAGCAGTACTTC,CASGFGDTTYEQYF,NA,NA,TRBJ2-7,TRBV12-5
TGTGCCAGTAGTACGACAGGGGCCGGGGAGCTGTTTTTT,CASSTTGAGELFF,NA,TRBD1,TRBJ2-2,TRBV19
TGTGCCTGGAACAGGGATCGTCCTGGCTACACCTTC,CAWNRDRPGYTF,NA,NA,TRBJ1-2,TRBV30
TGTGCCTGCGCAGGGAATGACTATGGCTACACCTTC,CACAGNDYGYTF,many,NA,TRBJ1-2,TRBV30